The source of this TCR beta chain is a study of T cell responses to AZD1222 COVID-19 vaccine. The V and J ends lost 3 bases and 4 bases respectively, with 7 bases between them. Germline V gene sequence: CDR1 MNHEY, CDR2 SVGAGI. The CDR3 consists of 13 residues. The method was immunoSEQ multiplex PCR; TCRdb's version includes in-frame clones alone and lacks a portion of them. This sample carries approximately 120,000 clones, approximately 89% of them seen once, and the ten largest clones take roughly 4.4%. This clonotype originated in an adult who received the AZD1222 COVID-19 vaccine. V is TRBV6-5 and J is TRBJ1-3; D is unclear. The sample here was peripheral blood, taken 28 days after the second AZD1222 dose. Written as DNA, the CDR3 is TGTGCCAGCAGTTATCGTGGCGGAAACACCATATATTTT. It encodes CASSYRGGNTIYF.